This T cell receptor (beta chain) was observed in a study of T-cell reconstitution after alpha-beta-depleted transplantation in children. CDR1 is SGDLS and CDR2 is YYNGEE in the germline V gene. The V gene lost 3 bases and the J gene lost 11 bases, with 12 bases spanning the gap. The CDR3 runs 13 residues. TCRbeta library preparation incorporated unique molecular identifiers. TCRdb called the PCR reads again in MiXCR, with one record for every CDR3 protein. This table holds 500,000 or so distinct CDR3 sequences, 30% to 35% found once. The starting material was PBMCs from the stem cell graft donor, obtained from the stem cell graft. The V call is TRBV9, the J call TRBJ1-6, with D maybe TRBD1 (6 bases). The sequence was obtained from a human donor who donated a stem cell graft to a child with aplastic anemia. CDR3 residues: CASSDQGPPPLHF. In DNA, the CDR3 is TGTGCCAGCAGCGATCAGGGGCCGCCACCCCTCCACTTT. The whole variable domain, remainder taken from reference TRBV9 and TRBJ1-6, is DSGVTQTPKHLITATGQRVTLRCSPRSGDLSVYWYQQSLDQGLQFLIQYYNGEERAKGNILERFSAQQFPDLHSELNLSSLELGDSALYFCASSDQGPPPLHFGNGTRLTVT.